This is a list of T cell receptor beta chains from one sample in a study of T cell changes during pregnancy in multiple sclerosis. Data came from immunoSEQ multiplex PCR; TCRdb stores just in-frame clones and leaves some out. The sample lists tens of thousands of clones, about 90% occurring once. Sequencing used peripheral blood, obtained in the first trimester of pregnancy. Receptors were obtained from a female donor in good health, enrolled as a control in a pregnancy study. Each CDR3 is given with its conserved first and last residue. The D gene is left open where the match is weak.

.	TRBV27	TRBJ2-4	CASATGPKNIQYF	TGTGCCAGCGCAACAGGGCCCAAAAACATTCAGTACTTC
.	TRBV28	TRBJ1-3	CASISPRGGNTIYF	TGTGCCAGCATTTCCCCCCGGGGTGGAAACACCATATATTTT
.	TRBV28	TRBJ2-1	CASSSLEQFF	TGTGCCAGCTCTAGCTTAGAGCAGTTCTTC
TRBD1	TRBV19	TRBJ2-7	CASSIQGGHEQYF	TGTGCCAGTAGTATTCAAGGGGGCCACGAGCAGTACTTC
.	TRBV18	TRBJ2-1	CASSPPAGVRGNEQFF	TGTGCCAGCTCACCACCTGCGGGGGTAAGGGGGAATGAGCAGTTCTTC
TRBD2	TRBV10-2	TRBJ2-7	CASRAGSGSYEQYF	TGCGCCAGCAGGGCCGGTAGCGGGAGCTACGAGCAGTACTTC
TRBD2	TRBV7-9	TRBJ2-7	CASRGLAASYEQYF	TGTGCCAGCAGGGGCCTAGCGGCTTCCTACGAGCAGTACTTC
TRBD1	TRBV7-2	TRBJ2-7	CASSLVGGQGAGEQYF	TGTGCCAGCAGCTTAGTTGGGGGACAGGGGGCTGGTGAGCAGTACTTC
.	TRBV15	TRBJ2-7	CATSRDIVAGQSTYEQYF	TGTGCCACCAGCAGAGATATAGTCGCGGGACAGTCTACCTACGAGCAGTACTTC
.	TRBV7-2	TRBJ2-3	CASSRSGTGVTDTQYF	TGTGCCAGCAGCCGAAGCGGGACAGGTGTGACAGATACGCAGTATTTT
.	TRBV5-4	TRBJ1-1	CASSLSGLGNTEAFF	TGTGCCAGCAGCTTATCGGGGTTAGGGAACACTGAAGCTTTCTTT
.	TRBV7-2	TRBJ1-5	CASSLSNQPQHF	TGTGCCAGCAGCTTGTCAAATCAGCCCCAGCATTTT